The T cell receptor beta chain described here comes from a study of identical twins. Notes on the study in general: Potential partial confounding of zero-insertion analyses by invariant MAIT and iNKT cells was noted. Insertion counts were lower in abundant cord blood beta clonotypes, a trend that memory repertoires did not show. Twin-shared out-of-frame alpha sequences were enriched for low generation probability.

A note on this clonotype: The antigen remains unidentified.

TCRdb re-derived calls from the 5' RACE reads in MiXCR, one entry per CDR3 protein. This sample yields 1.5 million or so distinct CDR3 sequences, of which under 35% are seen a single time; about 0.27% belongs to the top ten. Sample: cord blood. The sequence came from a newborn girl in good health.

The CDR3 bases are TGCAGTGCTAGAGACCTACTCCTAGCGGGAGGGCCCTGGAATGAGCAGTTCTTC. Amino acid sequence: CSARDLLLAGGPWNEQFF. The gene calls are TRBV20-1 and TRBJ2-1, with TRBD2 identical over 12 bases. Germline V gene data show CDR1 as DFQATT and CDR2 as SNEGSKA (reference sequence). This CDR3 has 18 residues. Trimming removed 0 bases from V and 7 bases from J; junction bases left unmatched: 13.